This passage covers 18 T cell receptor beta chains from one sample sequenced in a study. One entry per CDR3 protein results from TCRdb running MiXCR on the 5' RACE reads. Here the sample spans tens of thousands of distinct CDR3 sequences, approximately 30% being singletons. Sequenced sample: naive CD4+ T cells sorted from a lymph node. Subset in this sample: naive CD4+ T cells, CD4+CD45RA+CD25-. These receptors were collected from a female donor with breast cancer.

This clonotype was counted ten times or more. The chain couples TRBV6-5 to TRBJ1-3; no clear D gene. The V gene's germline CDR1 is MNHEY and CDR2 SVGAGI. Deletions cut 0 bases from V and 3 bases from J, with 6 bases between. The CDR3 has 14 residues. The CDR3 bases are TGTGCCAGCAGTTACTCCGTCAATGGAAACACCATATATTTT. Translating gives CASSYSVNGNTIYF.

This clonotype has just a few counts. This chain uses TRBV11-3 with TRBJ1-5, with a weak D call TRBD1 (6 bases). This CDR3 comprises 15 residues. The V gene's germline CDR1 is SGHNT and CDR2 YENEEA. V dropped 11 bases and J dropped 3 bases, with 20 bases sitting between them. The DNA of the CDR3 is TGTGCCGGAGGACAGCGAGTCCCGTCCAATCAGCCCCAGCATTTT. Its translation: CAGGQRVPSNQPQHF. Based on the CDR3 plus reference TRBV11-3 and TRBJ1-5, the full variable domain is EAGVVQSPRYKIIEKKQPVAFWCNPISGHNTLYWYLQNLGQGPELLIRYENEEAVDDSQLPKDRFSAERLKGVDSTLKIQPAELGDSAVYLCAGGQRVPSNQPQHFGDGTRLSIL.

V is TRBV19 and J is TRBJ1-3; maybe TRBD1 (6 bases). Per germline, CDR1 LNHDA and CDR2 SQIVND (reference sequence). The V end was cut by 7 bases, the J end by 1 base, with 14 bases between. The CDR3 is 15 residues long. The CDR3 loop reads CASNVTGLSGNTIYF. In nucleotides, the CDR3 is TGTGCCAGTAATGTTACAGGGCTGTCTGGAAACACCATATATTTT.

This rearrangement joins TRBV7-9 to TRBJ2-4; D not resolved. This CDR3 has 15 amino acids. CDR1 and CDR2 (germline): SEHNR, FQNEAQ (reference sequence). Trimming removed 1 base from V and 0 bases from J, with 7 bases in between. CDR3 nucleotides: TGTGCCAGCAGCTTAGACACATTAGCCAAAAACATTCAGTACTTC. This encodes CASSLDTLAKNIQYF.

This clonotype has ten or more counts. The gene calls are TRBV12-5 and TRBJ2-1; D might be TRBD1 (5 bases). This CDR3 is 15 amino acids long. Trimming took 5 bases from V and 3 from J, leaving 14 bases between them. Germline CDR1 reads LGHNT; CDR2 reads FRNRAP. CDR3 region: CASGQDISHYNEQFF. The CDR3 DNA sequence: TGTGCTAGTGGTCAGGACATTAGTCACTACAATGAGCAGTTCTTC.

The V and J genes are TRBV5-1 and TRBJ2-2; D is ambiguous. CDR3 length equals 13 residues. Germline loops: CDR1 SGHRS, CDR2 YFSETQ. Trimming stripped 0 bases from V and 5 bases from J, with 5 bases between. DNA for the CDR3: TGCGCCAGCAGCTTGGGAGCAACCGGGGAGCTGTTTTTT. Protein product: CASSLGATGELFF.

This chain connects TRBV6-2 or TRBV6-3 to TRBJ1-1; 7 bases line up with TRBD1. V lost 7 bases to trimming and J lost 6 bases; unmatched junction nucleotides: 11. This CDR3 is 14 amino acids long. Germline V lookup: CDR1 MNHEY, CDR2 SVGEGT. In DNA, the CDR3 is TGTGCCAGCAACTTTGACAGGGATGGGGCTGAAGCTTTCTTT. Translation gives CASNFDRDGAEAFF.

This clonotype is labeled as medium-sized. The chain carries TRBV6-5 and TRBJ2-7; the D gene is possibly TRBD2 (6 bases). With 10 bases removed from V and 3 bases from J, the gap between germline ends came to 16 bases. Germline-derived CDR1 and CDR2 are MNHEY and SVGAGI. The CDR3 contains 13 residues. As DNA, the CDR3 is TGTGCCACCTCCGGAGCGGGTTACTACGAGCAGTACTTC. This translates into CATSGAGYYEQYF.

The genes are TRBV28 and TRBJ2-2, with D hard to call. The CDR3 contains 16 residues. V was cut by 6 bases and J by 0 bases, with 14 bases left in between. Germline V gene data show CDR1 as MDHEN and CDR2 as SYDVKM. CDR3 DNA: TGTGCCAGCAGCTCCCCCGACCTCGCGAACACCGGGGAGCTGTTTTTT. Its translation is CASSSPDLANTGELFF.

This clonotype was counted at least ten times. The gene calls are TRBV27 and TRBJ1-2; a weak D match, TRBD1 (6 bases). Trimming left V 5 bases short and J 4 bases short, with 17 bases between. The CDR3 covers 15 residues. The germline V gene has CDR1 MNHEY and CDR2 SMNVEV (reference sequence). CDR3 nucleotide sequence: TGTGCCAGCAGTGGCCGAGGGGACACATCCTATGGCTACACCTTC. Translation gives CASSGRGDTSYGYTF.

In this sample, this clonotype turned up once. This rearrangement joins TRBV4-1 to TRBJ1-3; D gene unclear. This CDR3 comprises 20 residues. CDR1 and CDR2 from the germline V gene are MGHRA and YSYEKL. Trimming pared 2 bases from V and 2 bases from J, leaving 25 bases between. The CDR3 protein is CASSQKSYETPSVPGNTIYF. Written as DNA, the CDR3 is TGCGCCAGCAGCCAAAAATCCTATGAAACACCTTCCGTCCCTGGAAACACCATATATTTT.

In the case of this clonotype: A read error is possible here, since a much larger clone lies one base away. The chain has TRBV7-2 and TRBJ2-1; D may be TRBD1 (5 bases). The CDR3 sequence is 15 residues long. Germline V gives CDR1 SGHTA, CDR2 FQGNSA. V shed 5 bases and J shed 7 bases, with 18 bases lying between them. CDR3 sequence (DNA): TGTGCCAGCAGCCCTACAACGCGGCAGGGTAATGAGCAGTTCTTC. It yields the protein CASSPTTRQGNEQFF.

This clonotype came up many times. This chain uses TRBV7-9 with TRBJ1-1; 7 nucleotides agree with TRBD1. CDR1 is SEHNR, CDR2 FQNEAQ, per germline (reference sequence). This CDR3 contains 14 residues. Trimming at V came to 3 bases and at J to 8 bases, leaving 9 bases not matched to a gene. The CDR3 loop reads CASSLSDRPFEAFF. As DNA, the CDR3 is TGTGCCAGCAGCTTGTCGGACAGGCCGTTCGAAGCTTTCTTT.

This clonotype was picked up a small number of times. An end of the junction does not agree with germline; a read error may underlie this. J is TRBJ2-1 and V is TRBV5-1; a weak D match, TRBD1 (5 bases). CDR3 length equals 15 residues. Germline CDR1 is SGHRS and CDR2 is YFSETQ. This chain's CDR3 is CASSTDTSSYNERFF. In nucleotides, the CDR3 is TGCGCCAGCAGCACGGACACGAGCTCCTACAATGAGCGGTTCTTC.

This clonotype was detected ten times or more. V is TRBV4-3 and J is TRBJ1-4; tentatively, D is TRBD1 (6 bases). CDR3 length: 15 amino acids. Between the trimmed V and J ends, which lost 2 bases and 5 bases, there was a span of 12 bases. CDR1 is LGHNA and CDR2 is YSLEER in the germline V gene. This CDR3 reads CASSQYPDRNEKLFF. The CDR3, as DNA: TGCGCCAGCAGCCAATACCCGGACAGAAATGAAAAACTGTTTTTT.

This clonotype was picked up a small number of times. The chain recombines TRBV5-5 with TRBJ2-2; 7 positions match TRBD1. Trimming took 4 bases from V and 6 from J; bases not matched to a gene: 6. The V gene's germline CDR1 is SGHKS and CDR2 YYEKEE (reference sequence). This CDR3 is 14 amino acids long. For the CDR3, the DNA is TGTGCCAGCAGCCGGGACAGTTTCGCCGGGGAGCTGTTTTTT. It specifies CASSRDSFAGELFF.

This clonotype was detected ten times or more. The CDR3 loop reads CSVDWGAAGANVLTF. The DNA of the CDR3 is TGCAGCGTTGACTGGGGGGCGGCTGGGGCCAACGTCCTGACTTTC. The rearrangement uses TRBV29-1 and TRBJ2-6, with D perhaps TRBD1 or TRBD2 (6 bases each). The germline V gene has CDR1 SQVTM and CDR2 ANQGSEA. The V end lost 3 bases, the J end lost 2 bases, and 11 bases lay between the germline ends. CDR3 length equals 15 residues.

Many counts were recorded for this clonotype. The rearrangement joins TRBV9 to TRBJ1-2; no firm D call. This CDR3 is built from 12 residues. Germline CDR1 SGDLS, CDR2 YYNGEE. V shed 7 bases and J shed 4 bases, with 11 bases lying between them. CDR3 sequence: CASSTSTYGYTF. The CDR3 DNA reads as TGTGCCAGCTCCACCTCAACCTATGGCTACACCTTC. The entire variable domain, with the rest obtained from reference TRBV9 and TRBJ1-2, is as follows: DSGVTQTPKHLITATGQRVTLRCSPRSGDLSVYWYQQSLDQGLQFLIQYYNGEERAKGNILERFSAQQFPDLHSELNLSSLELGDSALYFCASSTSTYGYTFGSGTRLTVV.